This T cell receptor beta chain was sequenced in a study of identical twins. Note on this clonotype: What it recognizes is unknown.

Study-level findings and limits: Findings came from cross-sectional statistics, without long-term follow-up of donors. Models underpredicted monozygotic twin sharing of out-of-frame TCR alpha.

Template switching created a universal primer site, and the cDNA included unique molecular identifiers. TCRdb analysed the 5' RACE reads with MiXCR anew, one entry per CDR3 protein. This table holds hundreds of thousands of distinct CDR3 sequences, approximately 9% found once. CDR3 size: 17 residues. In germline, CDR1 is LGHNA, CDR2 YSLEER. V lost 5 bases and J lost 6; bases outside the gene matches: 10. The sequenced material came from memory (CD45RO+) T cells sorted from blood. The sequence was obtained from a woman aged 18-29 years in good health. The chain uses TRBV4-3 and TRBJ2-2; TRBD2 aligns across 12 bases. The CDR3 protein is CASSKEPGLAGPGELFF. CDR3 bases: TGCGCCAGCAGCAAGGAACCGGGACTAGCGGGTCCCGGGGAGCTGTTTTTT.